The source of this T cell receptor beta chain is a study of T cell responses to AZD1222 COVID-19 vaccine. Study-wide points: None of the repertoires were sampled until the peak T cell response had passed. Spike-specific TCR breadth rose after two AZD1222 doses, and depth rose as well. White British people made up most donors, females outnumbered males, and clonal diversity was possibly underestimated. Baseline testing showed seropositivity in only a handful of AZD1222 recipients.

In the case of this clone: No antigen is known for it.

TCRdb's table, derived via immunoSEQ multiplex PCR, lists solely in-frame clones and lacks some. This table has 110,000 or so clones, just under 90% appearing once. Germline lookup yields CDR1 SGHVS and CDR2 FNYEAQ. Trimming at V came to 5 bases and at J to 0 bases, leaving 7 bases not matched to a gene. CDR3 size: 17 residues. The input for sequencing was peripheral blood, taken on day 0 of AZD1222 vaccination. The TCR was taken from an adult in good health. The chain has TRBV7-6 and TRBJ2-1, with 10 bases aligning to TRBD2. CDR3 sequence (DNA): TGTGCCAGCAGCCTTAGCGGGAGGTCGAGCTCCTACAATGAGCAGTTCTTC. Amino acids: CASSLSGRSSSYNEQFF.